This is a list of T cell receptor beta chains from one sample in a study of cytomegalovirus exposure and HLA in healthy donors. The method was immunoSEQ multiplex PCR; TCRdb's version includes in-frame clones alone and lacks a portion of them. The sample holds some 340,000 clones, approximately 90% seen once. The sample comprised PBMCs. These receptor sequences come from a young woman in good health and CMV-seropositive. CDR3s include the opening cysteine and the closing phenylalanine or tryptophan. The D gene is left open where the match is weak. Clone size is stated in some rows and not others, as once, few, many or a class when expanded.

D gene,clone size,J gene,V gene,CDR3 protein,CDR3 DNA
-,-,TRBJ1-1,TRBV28,CASSLIQRLNTEAFF,TGTGCCAGCAGTCTGATACAGCGTTTGAACACTGAAGCTTTCTTT
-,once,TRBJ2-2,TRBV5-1,CASSSLAANTGELFF,TGCGCCAGCAGCTCCCTTGCGGCGAACACCGGGGAGCTGTTTTTT
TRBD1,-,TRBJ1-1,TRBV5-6,CASSFQGANTEAFF,TGTGCCAGCAGCTTCCAGGGGGCGAACACTGAAGCTTTCTTT
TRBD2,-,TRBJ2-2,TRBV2,CASRTGLASNTGELFF,TGTGCCAGCAGAACGGGACTAGCGTCTAACACCGGGGAGCTGTTTTTT
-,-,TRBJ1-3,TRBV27,CASSNLGGSSGNTIYF,TGTGCCAGCAGCAACCTAGGAGGGAGCTCTGGAAACACCATATATTTT
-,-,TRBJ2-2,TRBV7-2,CASSLNTGELFF,TGTGCCAGCAGCTTGAATACCGGGGAGCTGTTTTTT
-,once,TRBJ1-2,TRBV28,CASWRGQYGYTF,TGTGCCTCCTGGCGGGGTCAATATGGCTACACCTTC
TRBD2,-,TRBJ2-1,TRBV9,CASSAGLGEQFF,TGTGCCAGCAGCGCGGGACTAGGGGAGCAGTTCTTC
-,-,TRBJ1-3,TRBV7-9,CASSLAQEGSGNTIYF,TGTGCCAGCAGCTTAGCGCAAGAGGGTTCTGGAAACACCATATATTTT
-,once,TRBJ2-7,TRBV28,CASSSPGGYEQYF,TGTGCCAGCAGTTCCCCTGGGGGATACGAGCAGTACTTC
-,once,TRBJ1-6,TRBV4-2,CASSQLWGRRSSYNSPLHF,TGTGCCAGCAGCCAATTATGGGGGCGGAGAAGCTCCTATAATTCACCCCTCCACTTT
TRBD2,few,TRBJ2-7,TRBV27,CASAGLDNQGEQYF,TGTGCCAGCGCAGGACTAGACAATCAGGGCGAGCAGTACTTC
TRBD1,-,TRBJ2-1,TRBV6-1,CASSEFGQGAYNEQFF,TGTGCCAGCAGTGAATTCGGACAGGGGGCCTACAATGAGCAGTTCTTC
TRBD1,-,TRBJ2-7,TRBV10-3,CAISDPGTALNEQYF,TGTGCCATCAGTGACCCCGGGACAGCTCTAAACGAGCAGTACTTC
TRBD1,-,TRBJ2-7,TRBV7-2,CASSLVGGRGEQYF,TGTGCCAGCAGCTTAGTAGGGGGCCGGGGAGAGCAGTACTTC
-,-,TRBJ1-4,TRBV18,CASSPPTGSNEKLFF,TGTGCCAGCTCACCACCTACAGGTTCTAATGAAAAACTGTTTTTT
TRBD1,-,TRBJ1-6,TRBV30,CAWSVQGFYSPLHF,TGTGCCTGGAGTGTACAGGGGTTTTATTCACCCCTCCACTTT
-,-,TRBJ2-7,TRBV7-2,CASSFKHPGEQYF,TGTGCCAGCAGCTTCAAGCATCCGGGCGAGCAGTACTTC
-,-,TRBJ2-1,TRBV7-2,CASSLPQYNEQFF,TGTGCCAGCAGCTTACCTCAATACAATGAGCAGTTCTTC
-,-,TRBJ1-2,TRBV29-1,CSVEGGTGYTF,TGCAGCGTTGAGGGGGGAACTGGCTACACCTTC
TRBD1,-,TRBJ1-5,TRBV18,CASSKGGTGDQPQHF,TGTGCCAGCTCGAAGGGGGGGACAGGGGATCAGCCCCAGCATTTT
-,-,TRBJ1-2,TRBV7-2,CASSSNREGYTF,TGTGCCAGCAGTTCCAACAGGGAAGGCTACACCTTC
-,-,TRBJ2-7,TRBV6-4,CASTKGTPTYEQYF,TGTGCCAGCACCAAAGGGACACCTACCTACGAGCAGTACTTC
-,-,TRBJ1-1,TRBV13,CASSLVGDTEAFF,TGTGCCAGCAGCTTAGTTGGGGACACTGAAGCTTTCTTT
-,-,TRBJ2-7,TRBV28,CATFYEQYF,TGTGCCACCTTCTACGAGCAGTACTTC